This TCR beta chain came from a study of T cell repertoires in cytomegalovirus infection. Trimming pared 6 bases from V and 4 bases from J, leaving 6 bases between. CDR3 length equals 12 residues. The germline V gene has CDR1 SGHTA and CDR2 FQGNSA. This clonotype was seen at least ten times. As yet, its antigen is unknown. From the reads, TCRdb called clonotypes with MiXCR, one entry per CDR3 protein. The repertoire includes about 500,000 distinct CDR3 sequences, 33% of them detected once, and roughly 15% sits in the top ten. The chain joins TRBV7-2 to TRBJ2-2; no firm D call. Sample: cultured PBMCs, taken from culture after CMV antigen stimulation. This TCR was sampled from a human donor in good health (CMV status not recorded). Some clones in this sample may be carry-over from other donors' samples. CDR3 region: CASSPRTGELFF. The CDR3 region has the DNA TGTGCCAGCAGTCCACGCACCGGGGAGCTGTTTTTT.